This T cell receptor beta chain derives from a study of blood T cell repertoires in COVID-19. Study members were between about 18 and 100 years old and lived in 25 or so US regions. Participants classified as exposed had met a COVID-19 case within 2 weeks before study entry. TCRdb keeps only in-frame clones here, not all; method: immunoSEQ multiplex PCR. The repertoire holds a few hundred thousand clones, with about 88% as singletons. V lost 2 bases, J lost 2 bases, and 26 bases stayed unmatched. The length of the CDR3 is 23 residues. Germline-derived CDR1 and CDR2 are KGHDR and SFDVKD. V usage is TRBV24-1 and J usage is TRBJ2-3; 8 bases line up with TRBD2. Sequenced: PBMCs or T cells enriched from blood (not recorded which). The receptor was derived from a woman aged 30 to 39 who had been exposed to COVID-19. The CDR3 bases are TGTGCCACCAGTGATTCGGCAACAGGCGGACGGGGGGGGCCTCGAGACTCCACAGATACGCAGTATTTT. Protein product: CATSDSATGGRGGPRDSTDTQYF.